The clone carrying this T cell receptor beta chain showed up just once. As for time point: peripheral blood 6 weeks after treatment start. TCRdb's table, derived via immunoSEQ multiplex PCR, lists solely in-frame clones and lacks some. The sample lists some 48,000 clones, approximately 86% occurring once. V was clipped by 4 bases and J by 5 bases, with 18 bases between them. Germline values: CDR1 MDHEN, CDR2 SYDVKM. The CDR3 has 15 amino acids. The sample originates from a study of PD-L1 blockade in urothelial cancer. Study overall: Typically, measured as a median, blood samples had 140,000 or so T cells.

J is TRBJ2-7 and V is TRBV28; TRBD1 is a possible D gene (6 bases). The TCR sequence derives from a man in his sixties with urothelial cancer. The sample consisted of PBMCs, taken around atezolizumab (anti-PD-L1) treatment. The CDR3 loop reads CASSYRVLKVDEQYF. CDR3 bases: TGTGCCAGCAGTTACAGGGTTTTAAAAGTCGACGAGCAGTACTTC.